This T cell receptor beta chain was observed in a study of blood T cell repertoires in COVID-19. In the source study's methods: Amplifying reference gene primers gave estimates of nucleated cell counts. Sequencing was performed with immunoSEQ multiplex PCR; in TCRdb, only in-frame clones are kept and a portion is missing. V and J calls plus clone size are reproduced from that table; the DNA served to infer D and trimming. The table includes some 200,000 clones, around 90% detected once. Study members were between 18 and 89 years old and lived in 24 US regions. Resolution of symptoms, clearance, or two negative PCRs was present in recovered Cohort 3 donors. The origin of this receptor is a young woman who had recovered from COVID-19. Sample: PBMCs or T cells enriched from blood (not recorded which).

CDR3 bases: TGCGCCAGCGGGGAGGAGACCCAGTACTTC. Protein product: CASGEETQYF. The rearrangement joins TRBV5-1 to TRBJ2-5; maybe TRBD2 (5 bases). V was clipped by 7 bases and J by 5 bases, with 6 bases between them. CDR1 and CDR2 from the germline V gene are SGHRS and YFSETQ. The CDR3 length is 10 residues.